This TCR beta chain was captured by sequencing in a study of T cell responses to AZD1222 COVID-19 vaccine. Overall study findings and caveats: Reports say nearly half of spike-specific TCRs go after unmutated variant regions. Most donors were white British and more were female, and clonal diversity was possibly underestimated.

Trimming stripped 4 bases from V and 7 bases from J, with 15 bases between. Germline CDR1 and CDR2: SGDLS and YYNGEE. The CDR3 contains 14 residues. Regarding this clone: Antigen unknown.

Sequencing was performed with immunoSEQ multiplex PCR; in TCRdb, only in-frame clones are kept and a portion is missing. The profile shows under 250,000 clones, under 95% of them singletons. The chain combines TRBV9 with TRBJ1-5, with no clear D. The input for sequencing was peripheral blood, taken on day 0 of MenACWY control vaccination. This clonotype was sampled from an adult in good health. Here the CDR3 reads CASSPGQSGQPQHF. The CDR3 nucleotides are TGTGCCAGCAGCCCTGGGCAATCCGGGCAGCCCCAGCATTTT.